This T cell receptor beta chain was recovered during a study of CD8 T cells in ankylosing spondylitis. Study-level points and caveats: Reported data indicate significant enrichment of disease-linked clones within matched ankylosing spondylitis synovial fluid. Clones that were linked to disease were CD8+ and were relatively rare in peripheral blood. A motif in TCR beta, a set of about 8 highly homologous variants, appeared characteristic of ankylosing spondylitis blood.

It was by quantitative 5'-RACE with molecular barcodes that TCR beta libraries were made. TCRdb ran MiXCR on the 5' RACE reads and lists one entry per CDR3 protein. The sample lists some 700,000 distinct CDR3 sequences, around 17% seen once, with under 20% in the top ten. Per germline, CDR1 SQVTM and CDR2 ANQGSEA. Trimming stripped 7 bases from V and 4 bases from J, with 14 bases between. The length of the CDR3 is 12 residues. This clonotype came up a few times. Its specificity is not known. The source of this sequence is a male donor with ankylosing spondylitis. Sequencing was performed on blood, either unsorted or a sorted T cell fraction (not recorded which). The chain recombines TRBV29-1 with TRBJ2-7; D is perhaps TRBD1 (6 bases). DNA for the CDR3: TGCAGCGCCGCAGGGGTAACGTACGAGCAGTACTTC. As protein: CSAAGVTYEQYF.